The 17 T cell receptor beta chains in this list originate from one sample, sequenced in a study of blood T cell repertoires in COVID-19. Assay: immunoSEQ multiplex PCR; the TCRdb copy retains only in-frame clones and omits some. The repertoire has a few hundred thousand clones, approximately 90% of them found once; the top ten carry under 0.95%. Sequenced material: peripheral blood. The source is a man aged 25-45 years with acute or convalescent COVID-19.

J is TRBJ2-3 and V is TRBV19; D is unclear. The CDR3 consists of 14 residues. The germline CDR1 and CDR2 sequences are LNHDA and SQIVND (reference sequence). With 3 bases removed from V and 2 bases from J, the gap between germline ends came to 9 bases. CDR3 residues: CASSIGGNTDTQYF. The CDR3, as DNA: TGTGCCAGTAGTATTGGCGGTAACACAGATACGCAGTATTTT.

CDR3 DNA: TGTGCCAGCAGCTTAGTACTAGCGGGCGCTGATACGCAGTATTTT. Amino acids: CASSLVLAGADTQYF. The chain combines TRBV7-9 with TRBJ2-3, with 9 bases matching TRBD2. The germline V gene has CDR1 SEHNR and CDR2 FQNEAQ (reference sequence). The ends lost 1 base at V and 6 bases at J; junction bases unmatched: 5. The CDR3 contains 15 residues.

This rearrangement joins TRBV7-8 to TRBJ1-1; D is uncertain. The CDR3 totals 17 residues. The germline CDR1 and CDR2 sequences are SGHVS and FQNEAQ. Trimming left V 2 bases short and J 4 bases short, with 20 bases between. Here the CDR3 reads CASSLLVSRVSSTEAFF. DNA for the CDR3: TGTGCCAGCAGCTTATTAGTCTCACGGGTATCGAGCACTGAAGCTTTCTTT.

The gene calls are TRBV5-6 and TRBJ1-1; 9 bases align to TRBD1. V was pared by 6 bases and J by 4 bases, with 10 bases of the junction left unmatched. Germline values: CDR1 SGHDT, CDR2 YYEEEE. The CDR3 totals 15 residues. In DNA form, the CDR3 reads TGTGCCAGCACCCTGGACAGGGGATTAAGCACTGAAGCTTTCTTT. Amino acids: CASTLDRGLSTEAFF.

The V and J genes are TRBV9 and TRBJ2-1, with TRBD2 matching over 13 bases. V lost 4 bases and J lost 9; bases outside the gene matches: 4. Looked up from germline, CDR1 is SGDLS and CDR2 is YYNGEE. CDR3 length: 14 residues. The DNA for the CDR3 is TGTGCCAGCAGCCAACTAGCGGGGGGGAGTGAGCAGTTCTTC. Encoded protein: CASSQLAGGSEQFF. The variable domain in full, with the rest retrieved from reference TRBV9 and TRBJ2-1, is DSGVTQTPKHLITATGQRVTLRCSPRSGDLSVYWYQQSLDQGLQFLIQYYNGEERAKGNILERFSAQQFPDLHSELNLSSLELGDSALYFCASSQLAGGSEQFFGPGTRLTVL.

The J gene is TRBJ1-3, the V gene TRBV30; D gene unclear. The CDR3 length is 12 residues. V shed 0 bases and J shed 8 bases, with 8 bases lying between them. Germline-derived CDR1 and CDR2 are GTSNPN and SVGIG (reference sequence). The CDR3 protein is CAWSVLWDTIYF. In nucleotides, the CDR3 is TGTGCCTGGAGTGTACTATGGGACACCATATATTTT.

The rearrangement joins TRBV19 to TRBJ1-5, with D perhaps matching TRBD1 (5 bases). The V gene's germline CDR1 is LNHDA and CDR2 SQIVND (reference sequence). Trimming left V 1 base short and J 7 bases short, with 11 bases between. CDR3 length equals 14 residues. The CDR3 loop is CASSIAVPGQPQHF. In DNA form, the CDR3 reads TGTGCCAGTAGTATAGCAGTCCCAGGGCAGCCCCAGCATTTT.

The chain uses TRBV10-3 and TRBJ2-7; 8 positions agree with TRBD1. Germline loops: CDR1 ENHRY, CDR2 SYGVKD. The CDR3 runs to 14 residues. Trimming took 4 bases from V and 5 from J; bases not matched to a gene: 7. CDR3 nucleotide sequence: TGTGCCATCAGTGCCCGGACAGGGTCGGACGAGCAGTACTTC. Translation gives CAISARTGSDEQYF.

This clone was observed once. V usage is TRBV28 and J usage is TRBJ1-5; D is ambiguous. The germline V gene has CDR1 MDHEN and CDR2 SYDVKM. The length of the CDR3 is 15 residues. V shed 5 bases and J shed 1 base, with 12 bases lying between them. In DNA form, the CDR3 reads TGTGCCAGCAGTCAGGTATTTGGGAGCAATCAGCCCCAGCATTTT. Its protein is CASSQVFGSNQPQHF.

The V and J genes are TRBV27 and TRBJ2-5; D might be TRBD2 (5 bases). V lost 0 bases and J 1 base, leaving 15 bases between the germline ends. This CDR3 region has 17 residues. Per germline, CDR1 MNHEY and CDR2 SMNVEV (reference sequence). The CDR3 DNA reads as TGTGCCAGCAGTTTATCGCCCCATACTAGAGCCCAAGAGACCCAGTACTTC. Its protein product is CASSLSPHTRAQETQYF.

DNA for the CDR3: TGTGCCAGTAGTTATGCCCCAGTAGCGACTAGCACAGATACGCAGTATTTT. It translates to CASSYAPVATSTDTQYF. The chain combines TRBV19 with TRBJ2-3; TRBD2 might be the D (5 bases). The CDR3 extends over 17 amino acids. Trimming left V 5 bases short and J 0 bases short, with 18 bases between. CDR1 and CDR2 (germline): LNHDA, SQIVND (reference sequence).

The rearrangement links TRBV30 to TRBJ1-5, with D uncertain. The V gene lost 0 bases and the J gene lost 3 bases, with 9 bases spanning the gap. Germline-derived CDR1 and CDR2 are GTSNPN and SVGIG (reference sequence). The CDR3 has 14 residues. CDR3 loop: CAWSVAGFNQPQHF. CDR3 nucleotides: TGTGCCTGGAGTGTCGCGGGATTCAATCAGCCCCAGCATTTT.

The rearrangement joins TRBV28 to TRBJ2-7, with 10 bases matching TRBD2. Germline lookup yields CDR1 MDHEN and CDR2 SYDVKM. The CDR3 spans 15 residues. V lost 2 bases to trimming and J lost 7 bases; unmatched junction nucleotides: 8. CDR3 nucleotides: TGTGCCAGCAGTTTAGCCCAGCGGGGGGGAGAAGAGCAGTACTTC. It translates to CASSLAQRGGEEQYF.

The chain links TRBV5-1 to TRBJ2-2, with D possibly matching TRBD1 (5 bases). CDR3 length equals 15 residues. Germline V gene lookup returns CDR1 SGHRS and CDR2 YFSETQ. The ends were cut back, 4 bases at V and 3 bases at J, with 13 bases in the middle. CDR3 region: CASSPVTVDTGELFF. The CDR3 bases are TGCGCCAGCAGCCCCGTGACAGTTGACACCGGGGAGCTGTTTTTT.

The chain has TRBV3-1 (or the pseudogene TRBV3-2) and TRBJ1-5; D uncertain. In germline, CDR1 is LGHDT, CDR2 YNNKEL (reference sequence). The ends were cut back, 3 bases at V and 12 bases at J, with 9 bases in the middle. The CDR3 spans 11 residues. CDR3 amino acids: CASSQGFFQHF. CDR3 nucleotides: TGTGCCAGCAGCCAGGGCTTTTTCCAGCATTTT.

J is TRBJ1-4 and V is TRBV7-3; D call uncertain. Trimming cost V 7 bases and J 0 bases, with 21 bases left between them. Germline-derived CDR1 and CDR2 are SGHTA and FQGTGA. The CDR3 consists of 18 residues. The CDR3 loop is CASNPPNSFPSTNEKLFF. The CDR3 nucleotides are TGTGCCAGCAACCCTCCAAACAGCTTTCCTTCAACTAATGAAAAACTGTTTTTT. Complete variable domain (other parts from reference TRBV7-3 and TRBJ1-4): GAGVSQTPSNKVTEKGKYVELRCDPISGHTALYWYRQSLGQGPEFLIYFQGTGAADDSGLPNDRFFAVRPEGSVSTLKIQRTERGDSAVYLCASNPPNSFPSTNEKLFFGSGTQLSVL.

The CDR3 spells CASSRILQGLSEQYF. The CDR3 nucleotides read TGCGCCAGCAGCAGAATCTTACAGGGCCTCTCCGAGCAGTACTTC. The chain links TRBV5-1 to TRBJ2-7; possible D gene TRBD1, 6 bases. Germline V CDR1 and CDR2: SGHRS, YFSETQ. V lost 4 bases and J 6 bases, leaving 20 bases between the germline ends. This CDR3 has 15 amino acids.